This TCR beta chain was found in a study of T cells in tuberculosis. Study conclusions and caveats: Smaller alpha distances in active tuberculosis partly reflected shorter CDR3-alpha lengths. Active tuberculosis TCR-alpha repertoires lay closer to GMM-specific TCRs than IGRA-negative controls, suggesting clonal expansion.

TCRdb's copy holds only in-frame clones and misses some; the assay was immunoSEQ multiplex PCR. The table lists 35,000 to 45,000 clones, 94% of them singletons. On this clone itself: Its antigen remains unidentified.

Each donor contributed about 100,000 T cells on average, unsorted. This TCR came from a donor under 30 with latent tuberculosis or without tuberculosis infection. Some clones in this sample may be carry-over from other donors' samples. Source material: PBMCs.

Here the CDR3 reads CASSLVGLFSGANVLTF. CDR3 sequence (DNA): TGTGCCAGCAGCTTGGTGGGGCTCTTCTCTGGGGCCAACGTCCTGACTTTC. The chain has TRBV7-6 and TRBJ2-6; a weak D match, TRBD1 (5 bases). Germline CDR1 and CDR2: SGHVS and FNYEAQ. The V end lost 3 bases, the J end lost 0 bases, and 12 bases lay between the germline ends. This CDR3 contains 17 residues. Together with reference TRBV7-6 and TRBJ2-6, the CDR3 gives the full variable domain: GAGVSQSPRYKVTKRGQDVALRCDPISGHVSLYWYRQALGQGPEFLTYFNYEAQQDKSGLPNDRFSAERPEGSISTLTIQRTEQRDSAMYRCASSLVGLFSGANVLTFGAGSRLTVL.